This T cell receptor beta chain was captured by sequencing in a study of blood T cell repertoires in COVID-19. Study in general: There were acute and convalescent COVID-19 samples, and they came from the United States, Italy and Spain. T cells, B-cell-depleted T cells, or PBMCs supplied cDNA or gDNA.

In the source study's methods: Researchers report that nucleated cell counts were estimated from reference gene primer amplification. The table came from immunoSEQ multiplex PCR; TCRdb's copy has only in-frame clones and leaves some out. V, J and clone size are taken as reported in that table, and D and trimming were inferred from the DNA itself. The sample carries fewer than 120,000 clones, 88% recorded once. This CDR3 is built from 12 residues. Germline V CDR1 and CDR2: MDHEN, SYDVKM. Sequencing was carried out using peripheral blood. The TCR was taken from a woman in her fifties or sixties with acute or convalescent COVID-19. The genes are TRBV28 and TRBJ2-7, with D possibly being TRBD1 (5 bases). In DNA form, the CDR3 reads TGTGTTTCAGGGCTAGGCACCTACGAGCAGTACTTC. Translating it yields CVSGLGTYEQYF.